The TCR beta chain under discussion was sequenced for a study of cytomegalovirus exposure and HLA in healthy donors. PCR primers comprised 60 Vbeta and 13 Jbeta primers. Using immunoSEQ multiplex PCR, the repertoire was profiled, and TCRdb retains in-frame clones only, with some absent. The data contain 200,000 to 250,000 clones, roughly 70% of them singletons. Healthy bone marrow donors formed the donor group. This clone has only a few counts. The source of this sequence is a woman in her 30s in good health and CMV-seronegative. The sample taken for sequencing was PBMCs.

This CDR3 is CASNVLAGGGEQFF. The CDR3 bases are TGTGCCAGTAATGTACTAGCGGGGGGTGGTGAGCAGTTCTTC. The chain joins TRBV19 to TRBJ2-1, with TRBD2 matching over 12 bases. Unmatched junction bases numbered 7, after V lost 7 bases and J lost 9 bases. This CDR3 region has 14 residues. Germline V lookup: CDR1 LNHDA, CDR2 SQIVND (reference sequence).